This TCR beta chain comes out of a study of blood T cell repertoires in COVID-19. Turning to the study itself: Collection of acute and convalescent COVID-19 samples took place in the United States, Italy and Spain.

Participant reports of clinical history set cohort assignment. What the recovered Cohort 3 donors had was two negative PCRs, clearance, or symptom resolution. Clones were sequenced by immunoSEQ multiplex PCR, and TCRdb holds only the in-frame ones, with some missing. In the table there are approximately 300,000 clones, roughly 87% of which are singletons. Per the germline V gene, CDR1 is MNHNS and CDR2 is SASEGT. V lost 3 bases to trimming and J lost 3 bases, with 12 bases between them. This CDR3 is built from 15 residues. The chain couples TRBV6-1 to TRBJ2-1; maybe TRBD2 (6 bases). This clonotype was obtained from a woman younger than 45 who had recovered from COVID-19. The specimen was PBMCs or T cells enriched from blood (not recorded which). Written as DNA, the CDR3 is TGTGCCAGCAGTGATTTCGGTAGCGGCTACAATGAGCAGTTCTTC. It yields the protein CASSDFGSGYNEQFF.